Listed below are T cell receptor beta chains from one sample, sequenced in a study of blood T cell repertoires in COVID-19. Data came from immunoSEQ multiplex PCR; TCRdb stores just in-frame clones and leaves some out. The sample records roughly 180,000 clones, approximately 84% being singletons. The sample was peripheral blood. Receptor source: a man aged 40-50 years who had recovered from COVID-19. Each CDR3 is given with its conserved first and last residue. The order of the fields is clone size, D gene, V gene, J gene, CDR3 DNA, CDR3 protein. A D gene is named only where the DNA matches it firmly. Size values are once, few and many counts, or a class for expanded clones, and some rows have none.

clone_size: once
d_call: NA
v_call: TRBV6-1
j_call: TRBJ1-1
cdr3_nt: TGTGCCAGCAGTGAGGGTGGGGGAGGCACTGAAGCTTTCTTT
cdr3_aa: CASSEGGGGTEAFF

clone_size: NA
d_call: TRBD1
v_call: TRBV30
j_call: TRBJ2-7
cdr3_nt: TGTGCCTGGGACGACAGGGGTTACGAGCAGTACTTC
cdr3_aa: CAWDDRGYEQYF

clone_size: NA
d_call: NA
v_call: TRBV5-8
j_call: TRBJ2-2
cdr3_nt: TGTGCCAGCACCTTCTTGTCCCCCGGGGAGCTGTTTTTT
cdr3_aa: CASTFLSPGELFF

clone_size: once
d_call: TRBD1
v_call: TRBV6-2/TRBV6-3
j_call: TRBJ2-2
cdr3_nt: TGTGCCAGCAGTTACTGGGGACAGGGGACCTCGGCCGGGGAGCTGTTTTTT
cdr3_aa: CASSYWGQGTSAGELFF

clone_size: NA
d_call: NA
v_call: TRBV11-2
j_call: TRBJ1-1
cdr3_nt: TGTGCCAGCAGCCGGGACATTTTGAACACTGAAGCTTTCTTT
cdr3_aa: CASSRDILNTEAFF

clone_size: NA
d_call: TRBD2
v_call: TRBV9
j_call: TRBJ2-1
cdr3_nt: TGTGCCAGCAGCCCATGGGACGCGGGAGGGAATGAGCAGTTCTTC
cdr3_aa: CASSPWDAGGNEQFF

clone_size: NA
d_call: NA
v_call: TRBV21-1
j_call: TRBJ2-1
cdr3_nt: TGTGCCAGCAGCAGGAGTGAGCAGTTCTTC
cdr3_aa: CASSRSEQFF

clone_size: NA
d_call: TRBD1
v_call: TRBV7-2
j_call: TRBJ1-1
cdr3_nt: TGTGCCAGCAGCATACTACAGGGGGCAGGGACTGAAGCTTTCTTT
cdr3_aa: CASSILQGAGTEAFF

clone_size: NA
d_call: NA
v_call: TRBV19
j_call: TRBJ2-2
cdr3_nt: TGTGCCAGTAGTTCTTCCTTTGCGTTTTCCGGGGAGCTGTTTTTT
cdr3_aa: CASSSSFAFSGELFF

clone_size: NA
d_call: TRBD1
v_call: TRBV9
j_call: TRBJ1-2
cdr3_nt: TGTGCCAGCAGCGCCCGACAGGGTGGTGGCTACACCTTC
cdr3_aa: CASSARQGGGYTF

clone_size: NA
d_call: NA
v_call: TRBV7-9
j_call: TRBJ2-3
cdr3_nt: TGTGCCAGCAGCTTAGTTCCGGGAATCACAGATACGCAGTATTTT
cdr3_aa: CASSLVPGITDTQYF

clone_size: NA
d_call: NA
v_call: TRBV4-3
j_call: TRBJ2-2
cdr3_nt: TGCGCCAGCAGCCAAGATCTGAACGGGGGACACACCGGGGAGCTGTTTTTT
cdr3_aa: CASSQDLNGGHTGELFF

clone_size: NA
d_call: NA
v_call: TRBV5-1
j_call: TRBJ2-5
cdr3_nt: TGCGCCAGCAGCACAACAGCCGGGAAAGAGACCCAGTACTTC
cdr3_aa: CASSTTAGKETQYF

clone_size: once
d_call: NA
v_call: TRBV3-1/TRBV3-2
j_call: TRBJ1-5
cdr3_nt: TGTGCCAGCAGCCAAGATTATGGGTCTAAGGGGCAGGCCCCGCGGCCCCAGCATTTT
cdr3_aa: CASSQDYGSKGQAPRPQHF

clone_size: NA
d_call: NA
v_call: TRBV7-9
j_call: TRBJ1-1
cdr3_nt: TGTGCCAGCAGCTTAAGATTGACAGGCCCTAACGAGCCTGAAGCTTTCTTT
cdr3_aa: CASSLRLTGPNEPEAFF

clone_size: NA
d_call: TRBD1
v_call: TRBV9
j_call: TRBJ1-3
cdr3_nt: TGTGCCAGCAGCGTAGGGACAGGTTCGGGAAACACCATATATTTT
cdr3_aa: CASSVGTGSGNTIYF

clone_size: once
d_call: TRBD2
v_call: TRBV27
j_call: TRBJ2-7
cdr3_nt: TGTGCCAGTTCAACTAGCGGGTCCTACGAGCAGTACTTC
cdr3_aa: CASSTSGSYEQYF

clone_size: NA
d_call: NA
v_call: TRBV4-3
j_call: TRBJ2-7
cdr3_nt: TGCGCCAGCAGCCAAGAGTCCAGGGTGACCTACGAGCAGTACTTC
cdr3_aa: CASSQESRVTYEQYF

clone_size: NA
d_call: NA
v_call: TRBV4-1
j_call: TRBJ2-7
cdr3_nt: TGCGCCAGCAGCCAAGACGACAGGTCCTTCTCCTACGAGCAGTACTTC
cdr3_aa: CASSQDDRSFSYEQYF

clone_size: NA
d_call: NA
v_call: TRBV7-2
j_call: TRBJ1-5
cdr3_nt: TGTGCCAGCAGCTTAGAGTCCAGGGGAGTCGGTCAGCCCCAGCATTTT
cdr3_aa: CASSLESRGVGQPQHF

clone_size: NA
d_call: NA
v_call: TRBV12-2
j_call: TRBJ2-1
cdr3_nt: TGTGCAAGTCGCTTAGTAAGACTAGCTGCTTACAATGAGCAGTTCTTC
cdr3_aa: CASRLVRLAAYNEQFF

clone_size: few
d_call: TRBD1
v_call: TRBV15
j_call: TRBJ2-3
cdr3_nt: TGTGCCACCAGCAGAGGGGGACAGACCACAGATACGCAGTATTTT
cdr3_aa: CATSRGGQTTDTQYF

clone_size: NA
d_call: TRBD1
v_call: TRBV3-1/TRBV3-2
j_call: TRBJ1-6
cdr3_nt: TGTGCCAGCAGCCCGGACAGGGGGCACTGGGATTCACCCCTCCACTTT
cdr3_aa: CASSPDRGHWDSPLHF

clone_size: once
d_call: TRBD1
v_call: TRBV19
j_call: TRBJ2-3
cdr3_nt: TGTGCCAGTAGTAAAATTGCGGCAGGGGGCGCCAGGGCTTCTAGCACAGATACGCAGTATTTT
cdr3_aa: CASSKIAAGGARASSTDTQYF

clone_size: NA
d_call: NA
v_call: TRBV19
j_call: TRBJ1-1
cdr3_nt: TGTGCCAGTAGTATCCGGCAGGGCACTGAAGCTTTCTTT
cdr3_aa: CASSIRQGTEAFF

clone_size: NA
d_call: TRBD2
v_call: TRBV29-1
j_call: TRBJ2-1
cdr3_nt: TGCAGCGTTGAAGGTTCGGCGGGAGGCCACAATGAGCAGTTCTTC
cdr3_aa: CSVEGSAGGHNEQFF

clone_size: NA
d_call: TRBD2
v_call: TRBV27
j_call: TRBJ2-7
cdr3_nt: TGTGCCAGCAGTTTAAGGTCCGGGGTCGGACTAGCGGGGGGTCCCTACGAGCAGTACTTC
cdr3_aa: CASSLRSGVGLAGGPYEQYF

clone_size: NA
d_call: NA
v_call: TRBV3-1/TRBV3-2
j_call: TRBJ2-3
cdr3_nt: TGTGCCAGCAGCTACTCGGGGGAGCCTACGAATACGCAGTATTTT
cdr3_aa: CASSYSGEPTNTQYF

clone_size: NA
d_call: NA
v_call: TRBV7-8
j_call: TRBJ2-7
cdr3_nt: TGTGCCAGCAGCCGCACCGACTATATCTACGAGCAGTACTTC
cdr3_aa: CASSRTDYIYEQYF

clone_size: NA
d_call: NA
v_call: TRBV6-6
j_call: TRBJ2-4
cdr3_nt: TGTGCCAGCTCCCTTGACAGTTCGAACATTCAGTACTTC
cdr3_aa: CASSLDSSNIQYF

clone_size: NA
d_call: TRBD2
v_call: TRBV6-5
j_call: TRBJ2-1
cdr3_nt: TGTGCCAGCACGCTAGCGGGACTCTACAATGAGCAGTTCTTC
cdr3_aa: CASTLAGLYNEQFF

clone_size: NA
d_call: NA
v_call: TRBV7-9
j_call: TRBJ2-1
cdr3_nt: TGTGCCAGCAGCTCCGCCGCGGGTATTGGGAATGAGCAGTTCTTC
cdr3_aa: CASSSAAGIGNEQFF

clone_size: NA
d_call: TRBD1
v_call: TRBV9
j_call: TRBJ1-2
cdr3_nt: TGTGCCAGCAGCGCATATCGACAGGGGGCGCGGGACTATGGCTACACCTTC
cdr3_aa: CASSAYRQGARDYGYTF

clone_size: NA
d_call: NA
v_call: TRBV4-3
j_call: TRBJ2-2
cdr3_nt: TGCGCCAGCAGCCAAGACGGTACGAACACCGGGGAGCTGTTTTTT
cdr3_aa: CASSQDGTNTGELFF

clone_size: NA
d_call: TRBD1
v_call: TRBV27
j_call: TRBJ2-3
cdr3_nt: TGTGCCAGCAGTCTGGGACAGGGGATCAATACGCAGTATTTT
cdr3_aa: CASSLGQGINTQYF

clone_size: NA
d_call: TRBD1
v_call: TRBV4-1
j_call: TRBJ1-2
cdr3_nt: TGCGCCAGCAGACGGACAGGGAGCTATGGCTACACCTTC
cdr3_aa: CASRRTGSYGYTF

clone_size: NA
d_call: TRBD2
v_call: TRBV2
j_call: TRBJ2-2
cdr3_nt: TGTGCCAGGACTGGACTAGCGGGAGGGAAGAACACCGGGGAGCTGTTTTTT
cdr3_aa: CARTGLAGGKNTGELFF

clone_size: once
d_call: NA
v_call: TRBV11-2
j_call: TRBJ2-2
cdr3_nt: TGTGCCAGCCGTTCGGGCGGGACGAACACCGGGGAGCTGTTTTTT
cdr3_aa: CASRSGGTNTGELFF

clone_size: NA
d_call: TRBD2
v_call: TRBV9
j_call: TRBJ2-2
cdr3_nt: TGTGCCAGCAGCGGCGGACTAGCGGGAGCCGGGGAGCTGTTTTTT
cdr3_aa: CASSGGLAGAGELFF

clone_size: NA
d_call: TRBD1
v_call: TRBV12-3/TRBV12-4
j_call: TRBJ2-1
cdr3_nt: TGTGCCAGCAGCGACAGGGTGGGTGAGCAGTTCTTC
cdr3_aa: CASSDRVGEQFF

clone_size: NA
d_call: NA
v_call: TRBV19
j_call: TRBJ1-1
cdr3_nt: TGTGCCAGTAGTATAACGAAACAGGGTTGGACTAGGACTGAAGCTTTCTTT
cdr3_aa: CASSITKQGWTRTEAFF

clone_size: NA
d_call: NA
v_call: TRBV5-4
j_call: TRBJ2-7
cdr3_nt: TGTGCCAGCAGCTTGATCGGGGGAACTCGCGAGCAGTACTTC
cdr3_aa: CASSLIGGTREQYF